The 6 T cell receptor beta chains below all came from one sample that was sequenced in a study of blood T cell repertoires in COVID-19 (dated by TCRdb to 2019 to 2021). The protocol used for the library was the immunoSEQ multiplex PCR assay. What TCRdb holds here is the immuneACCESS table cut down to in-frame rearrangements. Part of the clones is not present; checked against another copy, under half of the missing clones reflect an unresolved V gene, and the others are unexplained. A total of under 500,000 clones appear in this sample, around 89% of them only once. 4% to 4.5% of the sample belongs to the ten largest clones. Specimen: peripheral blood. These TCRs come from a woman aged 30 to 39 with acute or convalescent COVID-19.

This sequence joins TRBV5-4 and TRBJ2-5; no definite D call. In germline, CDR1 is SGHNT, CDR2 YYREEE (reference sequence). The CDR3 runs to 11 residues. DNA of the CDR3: TGTGTTCAGCGACCTCCGGGGACCCAGTACTTC. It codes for CVQRPPGTQYF.

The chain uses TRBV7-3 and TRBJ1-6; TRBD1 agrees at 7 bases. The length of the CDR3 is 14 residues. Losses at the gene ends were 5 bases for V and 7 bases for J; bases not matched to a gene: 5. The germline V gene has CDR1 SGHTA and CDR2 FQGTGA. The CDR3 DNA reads TGTGCCAGCAGCACCGGGACAGCCAATTCACCCCTCCACTTT. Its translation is CASSTGTANSPLHF. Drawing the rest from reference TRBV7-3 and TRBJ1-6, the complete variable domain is GAGVSQTPSNKVTEKGKYVELRCDPISGHTALYWYRQSLGQGPEFLIYFQGTGAADDSGLPNDRFFAVRPEGSVSTLKIQRTERGDSAVYLCASSTGTANSPLHFGNGTRLTVT.

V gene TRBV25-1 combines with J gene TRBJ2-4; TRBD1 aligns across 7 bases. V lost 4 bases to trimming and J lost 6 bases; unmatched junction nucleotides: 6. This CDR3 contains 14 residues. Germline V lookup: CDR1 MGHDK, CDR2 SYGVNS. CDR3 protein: CASSGGQKGNIQYF. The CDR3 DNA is TGTGCCAGCAGTGGGGGACAGAAGGGAAACATTCAGTACTTC.

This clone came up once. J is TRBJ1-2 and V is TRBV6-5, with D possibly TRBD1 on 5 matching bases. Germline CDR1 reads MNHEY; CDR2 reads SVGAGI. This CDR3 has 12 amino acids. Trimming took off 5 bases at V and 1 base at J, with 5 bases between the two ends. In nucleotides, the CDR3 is TGTGCCAGCAGTCAGGGTAACTATGGCTACACCTTC. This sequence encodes CASSQGNYGYTF.

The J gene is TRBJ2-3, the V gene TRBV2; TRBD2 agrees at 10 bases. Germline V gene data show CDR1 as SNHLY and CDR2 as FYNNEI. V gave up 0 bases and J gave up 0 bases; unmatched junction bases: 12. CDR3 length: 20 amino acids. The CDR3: CASSEASLSGGASSTDTQYF. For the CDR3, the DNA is TGTGCCAGCAGTGAAGCCTCCTTAAGCGGGGGGGCTTCTAGCACAGATACGCAGTATTTT.

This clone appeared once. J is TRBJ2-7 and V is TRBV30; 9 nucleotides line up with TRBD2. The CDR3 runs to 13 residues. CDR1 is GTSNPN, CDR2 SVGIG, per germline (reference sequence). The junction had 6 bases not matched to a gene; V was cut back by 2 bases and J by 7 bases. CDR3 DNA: TGTGCCTGGAGTCTAGGCGGGGGGGGAGAGCAGTACTTC. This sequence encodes CAWSLGGGGEQYF.